The text below deals with one T cell receptor beta chain. The sample belongs to a study of radiation and T cells in renal cell carcinoma. Regarding time point: blood 2 weeks post-SBRT. This sample's treatment: 15 Gy SBRT to primary tumor, nephrectomy 4 weeks later. Repertoires were generated with immunoSEQ multiplex PCR, while TCRdb's copy carries only in-frame clones and drops some. The sample yields roughly 75,000 clones, roughly 82% seen once. The germline CDR1 and CDR2 sequences are WSHSY and SAAADI. V was clipped by 7 bases and J by 7 bases, with 5 bases between them. This CDR3 region has 10 residues.

The TCR originated in a man between 60 and 75 years old with renal cell carcinoma. The input for sequencing was blood, taken from a patient whose treatment included radiotherapy and nephrectomy. V usage is TRBV10-2 and J usage is TRBJ2-1; the D is unclear. Here the CDR3 DNA reads TGCGCCAGCATGGGAAATGAGCAGTTCTTC. It encodes CASMGNEQFF.